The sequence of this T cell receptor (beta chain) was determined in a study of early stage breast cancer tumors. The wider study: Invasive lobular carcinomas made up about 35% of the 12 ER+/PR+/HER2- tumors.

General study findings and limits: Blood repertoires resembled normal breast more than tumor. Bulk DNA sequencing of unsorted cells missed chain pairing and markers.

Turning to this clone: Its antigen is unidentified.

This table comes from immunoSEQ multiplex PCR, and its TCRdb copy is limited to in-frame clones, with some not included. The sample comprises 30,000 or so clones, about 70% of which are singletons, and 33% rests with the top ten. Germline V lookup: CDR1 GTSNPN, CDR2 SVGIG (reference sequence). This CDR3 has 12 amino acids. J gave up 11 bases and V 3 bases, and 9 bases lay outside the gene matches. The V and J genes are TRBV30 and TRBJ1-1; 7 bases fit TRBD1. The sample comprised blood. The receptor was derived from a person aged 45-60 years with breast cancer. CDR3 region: CAWRRQGGKAFF. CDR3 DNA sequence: TGTGCCTGGAGGCGACAGGGTGGTAAGGCTTTCTTT.